Shown below are 21 T cell receptor beta chains from a single sample sequenced in a study of shared clonotypes between healthy human individuals. The assay was immunoSEQ multiplex PCR, and TCRdb's table has in-frame clones only and misses some. The sample contains about 2.4 million clones, 80% to 95% of which appear only once. The sequenced sample consisted of naive CD4+ T cells from PBMCs. As for subset: CD45RA+ positively selected. These receptors originate from a man between 18 and 35 years old in good health. Some clones in this sample may be carry-over from other donors' samples.

A note on this clone: This sample includes further DNA sequences coding for the same CDR3. The chain joins TRBV10-3 to TRBJ2-1; D is ambiguous. CDR1 is ENHRY, CDR2 SYGVKD, per germline. Trimming removed 3 bases from V and 4 bases from J, with 7 bases in between. This CDR3 contains 13 residues. The chain's CDR3 is CAISDTSYNEQFF. The CDR3 DNA reads TGTGCCATCAGTGATACAAGTTACAATGAGCAGTTCTTC.

This clone has more than one count but fewer than ten. The same CDR3 arises from other DNA sequences in this sample as well. This chain uses TRBV6-5 with TRBJ1-4; unclear D gene. V was pared by 0 bases and J by 7 bases, with 3 bases between. CDR1 is MNHEY and CDR2 is SVGAGI in the germline V gene. This CDR3 has 12 residues. The chain's CDR3 is CASSYSGEKLFF. The CDR3 coding sequence is TGTGCCAGCAGTTACTCGGGTGAAAAACTGTTTTTT.

CDR3 DNA sequence: TGTGCCAGCAGTGAAGCGCGGGACGCTGACGTCTATGGCTACACCTTC. Its translation is CASSEARDADVYGYTF. V is TRBV6-1 and J is TRBJ1-2; D might be TRBD1 (5 bases). Trimming removed 0 bases at V and 4 bases at J, with 15 bases between. Per germline, CDR1 MNHNS and CDR2 SASEGT. The CDR3 length is 16 residues.

The chain joins TRBV11-1 to TRBJ2-7; perhaps D is TRBD1 or TRBD2 (5 bases each). Germline assignment: CDR1 SGHAT and CDR2 FQDESV (reference sequence). This CDR3 region has 15 residues. Trimming took off 2 bases at V and 4 bases at J, with 15 bases between the two ends. CDR3 DNA: TGTGCCAGCAGCTTATTTGGGGGAGCCCAATACGAGCAGTACTTC. The encoded protein is CASSLFGGAQYEQYF.

The chain's CDR3 is CASSLAIAKNIQYF. The CDR3 DNA follows: TGCGCCAGCAGCTTAGCGATAGCCAAAAACATTCAGTACTTC. J is TRBJ2-4 and V is TRBV5-1; D is undetermined. The CDR3 runs 14 residues. The V and J ends lost 2 bases and 0 bases respectively, with 6 bases between them. Germline CDR1 is SGHRS and CDR2 is YFSETQ.

A note on this clone: Different DNA sequences within this sample yield the same CDR3. The chain employs TRBV10-3 and TRBJ1-5, with D perhaps matching TRBD1 (5 bases). Germline values: CDR1 ENHRY, CDR2 SYGVKD. The CDR3 runs to 13 residues. Trimming stripped 4 bases from V and 3 bases from J, with 7 bases between. CDR3 DNA sequence: TGTGCCATCAGTGGGGGGAACAATCAGCCCCAGCATTTT. As protein: CAISGGNNQPQHF.

For this clone: The junction departs from germline at one end; a sequencing error may be responsible. V gene TRBV7-8 combines with J gene TRBJ2-5; no definite D call. Germline V gene data show CDR1 as SGHVS and CDR2 as FQNEAQ. There are 14 residues in the CDR3. The CDR3: CASSLVTRQGTQYF. The CDR3 coding sequence is TGTGCCAGCAGCTTAGTGACCAGGCAAGGGACCCAGTACTTC.

The chain recombines TRBV28 with TRBJ2-5; the D call may be TRBD1 or TRBD2 (5 bases each). This CDR3 region has 19 residues. Germline loops: CDR1 MDHEN, CDR2 SYDVKM. V was pared by 3 bases and J by 0 bases, with 23 bases between. Here the CDR3 reads CASSFMGLKWGKYQETQYF. CDR3 bases: TGTGCCAGCAGTTTCATGGGCTTGAAGTGGGGGAAGTACCAAGAGACCCAGTACTTC.

This sequence joins TRBV5-8 and TRBJ1-1; D is perhaps TRBD1 (6 bases). Trimming left V 3 bases short and J 5 bases short, with 14 bases between. There are 14 residues in the CDR3. Per germline, CDR1 SGHTS and CDR2 YDEGEE. Here the CDR3 DNA reads TGTGCCAGCAGCTCCGTCAGGGGCAGGACTGAAGCTTTCTTT. Amino acid sequence: CASSSVRGRTEAFF. Based on the CDR3 plus reference TRBV5-8 and TRBJ1-1, the full variable domain is EAGVTQSPTHLIKTRGQQATLRCSPISGHTSVYWYQQALGLGLQFLLWYDEGEERNRGNFPPRFSGRQFPNYSSELNVNALELEDSALYLCASSSVRGRTEAFFGQGTRLTVV.

The CDR3 loop reads CATSGQANTEAFF. As DNA, the CDR3 is TGTGCCACCTCGGGACAAGCGAACACTGAAGCTTTCTTT. V gene TRBV19 combines with J gene TRBJ1-1; perhaps TRBD1 as D (6 bases). Germline values: CDR1 LNHDA, CDR2 SQIVND (reference sequence). The CDR3 runs 13 residues. V gave up 10 bases and J gave up 1 base, with 13 bases separating them.

The chain employs TRBV28 and TRBJ1-1; weak D call: TRBD1 (6 bases). The V gene lost 7 bases and the J gene lost 4 bases, with 10 bases spanning the gap. The V gene's germline CDR1 is MDHEN and CDR2 SYDVKM. The CDR3 loop spans 12 amino acids. The CDR3 here is CASKGDATEAFF. The CDR3 DNA reads as TGTGCCAGCAAGGGGGACGCCACTGAAGCTTTCTTT.

This chain uses TRBV5-4 with TRBJ2-1; D unclear. The CDR3 is 14 amino acids. Germline V CDR1 and CDR2: SGHNT, YYREEE (reference sequence). The germline V and J ends were trimmed by 0 bases and 8 bases, with 12 bases remaining between them. CDR3: CASSLEIIGHEQFF. The DNA for the CDR3 is TGTGCCAGCAGCTTGGAAATCATAGGGCATGAGCAGTTCTTC.

The CDR3 loop reads CASSFNRGGPGELFF. DNA of the CDR3: TGTGCCAGCAGCTTCAACAGGGGTGGGCCCGGGGAGCTGTTTTTT. V gene TRBV5-4 combines with J gene TRBJ2-2; 7 nucleotides align to TRBD1. Germline assignment: CDR1 SGHNT and CDR2 YYREEE (reference sequence). The CDR3 loop spans 15 amino acids. The V segment lost 2 bases and the J segment 6 bases; nucleotides outside the gene matches: 7.

CDR3 DNA: TGTGCCAGCAGATCGCCCTCGAGCGGGAACACCATATATTTT. Amino acid sequence: CASRSPSSGNTIYF. The chain couples TRBV6-6 to TRBJ1-3; no clear D. This CDR3 has 14 residues. The V end was cut by 6 bases, the J end by 7 bases, with 16 bases between. The V gene's germline CDR1 is MNHNY and CDR2 SVGAGI (reference sequence).

The chain uses TRBV19 and TRBJ1-1, with a tentative D call TRBD1 (5 bases). Between the trimmed V and J ends, which lost 3 bases and 7 bases, there was a span of 18 bases. Germline V gene lookup returns CDR1 LNHDA and CDR2 SQIVND (reference sequence). The CDR3 has 15 residues. CDR3 DNA: TGTGCCAGTAGTATCGGGGGGACGGTAGCTGTTGAAGCTTTCTTT. Translated: CASSIGGTVAVEAFF.

The chain has TRBV19 and TRBJ2-7; a possible D gene is TRBD1 (6 bases). The CDR3 is made up of 15 amino acids. Germline V gene sequence: CDR1 LNHDA, CDR2 SQIVND (reference sequence). V lost 1 base and J lost 4, with 14 bases in between. The chain's CDR3 is CASSIGTGSFYEQYF. CDR3 nucleotide sequence: TGTGCCAGTAGTATAGGTACAGGGTCTTTTTACGAGCAGTACTTC. The whole variable domain, remainder taken from reference TRBV19 and TRBJ2-7, is DGGITQSPKYLFRKEGQNVTLSCEQNLNHDAMYWYRQDPGQGLRLIYYSQIVNDFQKGDIAEGYSVSREKKESFPLTVTSAQKNPTAFYLCASSIGTGSFYEQYFGPGTRLTVT.

V gene TRBV4-3 combines with J gene TRBJ1-1; D is ambiguous. Trimming took off 6 bases at V and 2 bases at J, with 16 bases between the two ends. The germline gives CDR1 LGHNA, CDR2 YSLEER. This CDR3 is 15 amino acids long. The CDR3 DNA follows: TGCGCCAGCAGACTACTGGGGTGGTCCAACACTGAAGCTTTCTTT. Its protein is CASRLLGWSNTEAFF.

The gene calls are TRBV9 and TRBJ2-7; D is perhaps TRBD1 or TRBD2 (5 bases each). Deletions cut 4 bases from V and 2 bases from J, with 16 bases between. Germline assignment: CDR1 SGDLS and CDR2 YYNGEE. The CDR3 has 15 amino acids. The CDR3 spells CASSPFRDQPYEQYF. Here the CDR3 DNA reads TGTGCCAGCAGCCCATTCAGGGACCAGCCCTACGAGCAGTACTTC.

This clone showed up just a few times. The chain combines TRBV5-4 with TRBJ1-1; possible D gene TRBD1, 6 bases. The CDR3 is 14 amino acids. The V gene's germline CDR1 is SGHNT and CDR2 YYREEE (reference sequence). The V end lost 4 bases, the J end lost 1 base, and 11 bases lay between the germline ends. DNA of the CDR3: TGTGCCAGCAGCCGGGGGGGCAAGAACACTGAAGCTTTCTTT. It specifies CASSRGGKNTEAFF.

For this clone: A junction boundary mismatches the germline segment, possibly from a read error. The chain links TRBV14 to TRBJ2-7; D might be TRBD1 (6 bases). The V gene's germline CDR1 is SGHDN and CDR2 FVKESK. The CDR3 is made up of 14 amino acids. In DNA, the CDR3 is TGTGCCAGCAGCCATCCTTTTCAGGGGTACGTGCAGTACTTC. Translation: CASSHPFQGYVQYF.

This clone has only one observation. The CDR3 region has the DNA TGTGCCAGCAGTTTGATGAGCGGGAAGTTTTACAATGAGCAGTTCTTC. As protein: CASSLMSGKFYNEQFF. The chain uses TRBV5-4 and TRBJ2-1; 7 bases are shared with TRBD2. The CDR3 is made up of 16 amino acids. CDR1 is SGHNT, CDR2 YYREEE, per germline (reference sequence). V lost 5 bases, J lost 4 bases, and 12 bases stayed unmatched.